These T cell receptor beta chains were read from a single sample in a study of blood T cell repertoires in COVID-19. Sequencing was performed with immunoSEQ multiplex PCR; in TCRdb, only in-frame clones are kept and a portion is missing. The table shows about 240,000 clones, with approximately 84% occurring only once. Sequenced material: peripheral blood. These receptors were taken from a man aged 50-59 years with acute or convalescent COVID-19. The CDR3 runs from the conserved cysteine through the conserved F or W. The D gene is left open where the match is weak. Not every row has a clone size; where given, it reads once, few, many or a size class.

abundance: NA; v_gene: TRBV2; d_gene: TRBD1; j_gene: TRBJ1-3; CDR3nt: TGTGCCAGCAGTGTTGCCCCTGGACAGGGGACCGATAGCTCTGGAAACACCATATATTTT; CDR3aa: CASSVAPGQGTDSSGNTIYF
abundance: NA; v_gene: TRBV6-1; d_gene: NA; j_gene: TRBJ2-3; CDR3nt: TGTGCCAGCAGTGAATGGGGGGGGCCAAATACGCAGTATTTT; CDR3aa: CASSEWGGPNTQYF
abundance: NA; v_gene: TRBV2; d_gene: NA; j_gene: TRBJ1-5; CDR3nt: TGTGCCAGCAGCGCTCTACTGGGGCAGGGTTCTCCCCAGCATTTT; CDR3aa: CASSALLGQGSPQHF
abundance: NA; v_gene: TRBV6-1; d_gene: TRBD2; j_gene: TRBJ2-3; CDR3nt: TGTGCCAGCAGGGATCTAGCGGGGGCCTCGGATACGCAGTATTTT; CDR3aa: CASRDLAGASDTQYF
abundance: NA; v_gene: TRBV7-3; d_gene: NA; j_gene: TRBJ2-1; CDR3nt: TGTGCCAGCAGCGCAGTGGGGGGAGGAAAGCAGTTCTTC; CDR3aa: CASSAVGGGKQFF
abundance: NA; v_gene: TRBV13; d_gene: TRBD1; j_gene: TRBJ2-3; CDR3nt: TGTGCCAGCAGCTCCGGGACAGGGATCTCAGATACGCAGTATTTT; CDR3aa: CASSSGTGISDTQYF
abundance: NA; v_gene: TRBV30; d_gene: NA; j_gene: TRBJ1-6; CDR3nt: TGTGCCTGGAGCCCCAATCCACCCCTCCACTTT; CDR3aa: CAWSPNPPLHF
abundance: NA; v_gene: TRBV28; d_gene: TRBD1; j_gene: TRBJ1-4; CDR3nt: TGTGCCAGCAGTGGGACAGGGGGCCCTTATTTTGCAACTAATGAAAAACTGTTTTTT; CDR3aa: CASSGTGGPYFATNEKLFF
abundance: once; v_gene: TRBV6-4; d_gene: TRBD2; j_gene: TRBJ2-3; CDR3nt: TGTGCCAGCAGACCCAGCGGGGGGGCAGATACGCAGTATTTT; CDR3aa: CASRPSGGADTQYF
abundance: NA; v_gene: TRBV30; d_gene: NA; j_gene: TRBJ1-1; CDR3nt: TGTGCCTGGGGTAACAGTGGCACTGAAGCTTTCTTT; CDR3aa: CAWGNSGTEAFF
abundance: few; v_gene: TRBV11-2; d_gene: NA; j_gene: TRBJ1-2; CDR3nt: TGTGCCAGCAGCTACAAAGGGGCCGACTATGGCTACACCTTC; CDR3aa: CASSYKGADYGYTF
abundance: NA; v_gene: TRBV11-2; d_gene: NA; j_gene: TRBJ1-2; CDR3nt: TGTGCCAGCAGCTTAGCGGGCCGGCAGGGGAACTATGGCTACACCTTC; CDR3aa: CASSLAGRQGNYGYTF
abundance: NA; v_gene: TRBV30; d_gene: TRBD2; j_gene: TRBJ2-2; CDR3nt: TGTGCCTGGACACCGGGACTAGGGCCCGGGGAGCTGTTTTTT; CDR3aa: CAWTPGLGPGELFF
abundance: NA; v_gene: TRBV28; d_gene: NA; j_gene: TRBJ1-1; CDR3nt: TGTGCCAGCAGTTTAGTATTAACTGAAGCTTTCTTT; CDR3aa: CASSLVLTEAFF
abundance: few; v_gene: TRBV10-2; d_gene: NA; j_gene: TRBJ2-1; CDR3nt: TGCGCCAGCAGTGAGTCGGAGGGGCCCCCCTACAATGAGCAGTTCTTC; CDR3aa: CASSESEGPPYNEQFF
abundance: NA; v_gene: TRBV19; d_gene: TRBD1; j_gene: TRBJ1-5; CDR3nt: TGTGCCAGTAATCTCCGGGACAGTAATCTCCCTTATAGCAATCAGCCCCAGCATTTT; CDR3aa: CASNLRDSNLPYSNQPQHF
abundance: NA; v_gene: TRBV6-9; d_gene: TRBD1; j_gene: TRBJ2-5; CDR3nt: TGTGCCAGCAGAAGGACAGGGGGCCGGCAAGAGACCCAGTACTTC; CDR3aa: CASRRTGGRQETQYF
abundance: NA; v_gene: TRBV7-3; d_gene: NA; j_gene: TRBJ1-2; CDR3nt: TGTGCCAGCAGCTTACGCCAGGGCCCGTGCACCTTC; CDR3aa: CASSLRQGPCTF
abundance: NA; v_gene: TRBV9; d_gene: TRBD2; j_gene: TRBJ2-3; CDR3nt: TGTGCCAGCAGCGTCTCGGGGGGGTACACAGATACGCAGTATTTT; CDR3aa: CASSVSGGYTDTQYF
abundance: NA; v_gene: TRBV5-1; d_gene: NA; j_gene: TRBJ1-1; CDR3nt: TGCGCCAGCAGCTTGGGCGCGGGTGAAGCTTTCTTT; CDR3aa: CASSLGAGEAFF
abundance: NA; v_gene: TRBV2; d_gene: TRBD1; j_gene: TRBJ1-1; CDR3nt: TGTGCCAGCAGTAAGGGACAGGGGAACACTGAAGCTTTCTTT; CDR3aa: CASSKGQGNTEAFF
abundance: few; v_gene: TRBV10-1; d_gene: NA; j_gene: TRBJ1-4; CDR3nt: TGCGCCAGCAGTGAAGGTTCAGAGGGTAATGAAAAACTGTTTTTT; CDR3aa: CASSEGSEGNEKLFF
abundance: once; v_gene: TRBV19; d_gene: TRBD2; j_gene: TRBJ2-7; CDR3nt: TGTGCCAGTAGTATTGGACTAGCGGGAGGGAGCTCCTACGAGCAGTACTTC; CDR3aa: CASSIGLAGGSSYEQYF
abundance: NA; v_gene: TRBV3-1/TRBV3-2; d_gene: TRBD1; j_gene: TRBJ2-7; CDR3nt: TGTGCCAGCAGCCAAGGGGGACAGGGGTACGAGCAGTACTTC; CDR3aa: CASSQGGQGYEQYF
abundance: NA; v_gene: TRBV3-1/TRBV3-2; d_gene: TRBD1; j_gene: TRBJ1-4; CDR3nt: TGTGCCAGCAGCCTGCCGGGACAGGACCATCTGTTTTTT; CDR3aa: CASSLPGQDHLFF
abundance: NA; v_gene: TRBV5-4; d_gene: NA; j_gene: TRBJ1-2; CDR3nt: TGTGCCAGCAGCCCGGACAGTAACTATGGCTACACCTTC; CDR3aa: CASSPDSNYGYTF
abundance: NA; v_gene: TRBV21-1; d_gene: NA; j_gene: TRBJ1-5; CDR3nt: TGTGCCAGCACCCCTCGCGTCTGTGGTCAGCCCCAGCATTTT; CDR3aa: CASTPRVCGQPQHF
abundance: NA; v_gene: TRBV29-1; d_gene: NA; j_gene: TRBJ2-7; CDR3nt: TGCAGCGTGGGAGCGGCGGGCTTTGGCTACGAGCAGTACTTC; CDR3aa: CSVGAAGFGYEQYF
abundance: NA; v_gene: TRBV6-4; d_gene: NA; j_gene: TRBJ1-4; CDR3nt: TGTGCCAGCAGTCAAGGGGGTGAAAAACTGTTTTTT; CDR3aa: CASSQGGEKLFF